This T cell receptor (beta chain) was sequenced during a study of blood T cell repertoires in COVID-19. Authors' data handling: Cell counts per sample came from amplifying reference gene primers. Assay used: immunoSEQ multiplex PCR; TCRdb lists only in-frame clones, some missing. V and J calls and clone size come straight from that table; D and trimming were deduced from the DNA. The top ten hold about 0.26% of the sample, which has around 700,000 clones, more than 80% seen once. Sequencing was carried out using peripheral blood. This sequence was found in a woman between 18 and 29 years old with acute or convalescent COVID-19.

CDR3 sequence: CASSLFVGQGNSPLHF. CDR3 nucleotides: TGTGCCAGCAGCTTGTTTGTAGGACAGGGAAATTCACCCCTCCACTTT. The rearrangement joins TRBV5-8 to TRBJ1-6; 8 nucleotides match TRBD1. The CDR3 totals 16 residues. With V trimmed by 1 base and J by 7 bases, 7 bases remained unmatched. Germline lookup yields CDR1 SGHTS and CDR2 YDEGEE.